This T cell receptor beta chain was sequenced for a study of blood T cell repertoires in COVID-19. Study as a whole: Nucleic acid was either cDNA or gDNA, and it came from T cells, B-cell-depleted T cells, or PBMCs.

In the authors' workflow: Estimates of nucleated cell counts were drawn from the amplification of reference gene primers. The protocol was immunoSEQ multiplex PCR, while the TCRdb copy is restricted to in-frame clones and leaves out a portion. V, J and clone size are those of that table, while D and trimming were read from the DNA. The repertoire holds roughly 180,000 clones, about 85% seen once, with about 1.2% in the top ten. Germline CDR1 LGHNA, CDR2 YSLEER. This CDR3 has 13 residues. V was shortened by 1 base and J by 5 bases, with 6 bases between the two germline ends. The sequencing input was peripheral blood. The V call is TRBV4-3, the J call TRBJ1-5; D may be TRBD1 (5 bases). The TCR was taken from a man aged 55 to 70 who had recovered from COVID-19. CDR3 bases: TGCGCCAGCAGCCAAGGGGGGGATCAGCCCCAGCATTTT. Protein sequence: CASSQGGDQPQHF.